This T cell receptor beta chain was identified in a study of regulatory T cells in long-lasting Graves disease. As to time point: newly diagnosed GD, antithyroid drugs for less than 3 months. PBMC-extracted RNA yielded the TCR library. There are a few counts of this clonotype. Its antigen is undetermined. Per germline, CDR1 SEHNR and CDR2 FQNEAQ (reference sequence). The CDR3 extends over 16 amino acids. V trimming: 1 base; J trimming: 2 bases; junction bases outside the gene matches: 7. Study-wide results and caveats: Those with persistent disease had in common more public clonotypes (about 2,500) than new patients (roughly 1,000). Authors noted too few samples as a limitation.

Library construction for TCR beta used iRepertoire HTBI primers and Arm-PCR of CDR3 regions. TCRdb re-analysed the multiplex PCR reads in MiXCR, keeping a single row per CDR3 protein. Among about 440,000 distinct CDR3 sequences listed, less than 20% were seen once. A further study also used this sample, focusing on T cells in Graves' hyperthyroidism and ophthalmopathy. As that study records: Initially, a first-round RT-PCR of the TCR CDR3 employed the HTBI primer set. Blood also contained most expanded thyroid clonotypes above 0.001.

V is TRBV7-9 and J is TRBJ2-5; the match to TRBD1 covers 7 bases. The TCR sequence derives from a woman between 18 and 30 years old with Graves disease. Material: peripheral blood mononuclear cells (PBMCs), obtained at new diagnosis, from a patient treated with antithyroid drugs. The CDR3 is CASSLGGGDGQETQYF. Written as DNA, the CDR3 is TGTGCCAGCAGCTTAGGAGGGGGCGACGGGCAAGAGACCCAGTACTTC. Supplemented by reference TRBV7-9 and TRBJ2-5, the full variable domain reads DTGVSQNPRHKITKRGQNVTFRCDPISEHNRLYWYRQTLGQGPEFLTYFQNEAQLEKSRLLSDRFSAERPKGSFSTLEIQRTEQGDSAMYLCASSLGGGDGQETQYFGPGTRLLVL.